Listed here are 9 T cell receptor beta chains from one sample, sequenced in a study of cytomegalovirus exposure and HLA in healthy donors. PCR amplification relied on 60 Vbeta primers (plus 13 Jbeta primers). Profiling relied on immunoSEQ multiplex PCR, and the TCRdb table lists in-frame clones only, not all of them. The data show roughly 240,000 clones, with around 83% seen just once and about 0.22% held by the top ten. Material: PBMCs. These receptors were obtained from a girl aged 2-10 years in good health and CMV-seronegative.

The chain carries TRBV9 and TRBJ2-2; no definite D call. CDR3 length equals 14 residues. Germline CDR1 is SGDLS and CDR2 is YYNGEE. V was trimmed by 4 bases and J by 4 bases, leaving 11 bases between them. CDR3 bases: TGTGCCAGCAGCCCTAGAGCCCTCACCGGGGAGCTGTTTTTT. It yields the protein CASSPRALTGELFF.

V is TRBV9 and J is TRBJ2-4; D perhaps matches TRBD1 (5 bases). CDR1 and CDR2 from the germline V gene are SGDLS and YYNGEE. The CDR3 is made up of 14 amino acids. Deletions cut 3 bases from V and 9 bases from J, with 16 bases between. The CDR3 spells CASSDQGNTGIQYF. DNA of the CDR3: TGTGCCAGCAGCGATCAGGGAAATACTGGCATTCAGTACTTC.

This chain links TRBV27 with TRBJ2-3, with 12 bases aligning to TRBD1. V lost 3 bases to trimming and J lost 5 bases; unmatched junction nucleotides: 27. This CDR3 spans 23 amino acids. Germline values: CDR1 MNHEY, CDR2 SMNVEV (reference sequence). The CDR3 sequence: CASSLLFRDRGRRGFGPLDTQYF. The CDR3 DNA reads TGTGCCAGCAGTTTGTTGTTTCGGGACAGGGGGCGTCGGGGGTTCGGACCTCTAGATACGCAGTATTTT.

The rearrangement links TRBV14 to TRBJ2-5; weak D call: TRBD2 (5 bases). This CDR3 comprises 17 residues. V dropped 2 bases and J dropped 3 bases, with 19 bases sitting between them. Germline CDR1 reads SGHDN; CDR2 reads FVKESK. Written as DNA, the CDR3 is TGTGCCAGCAGCCAACTGCGAGGCCCACCCGGGGAAGAGACCCAGTACTTC. This sequence encodes CASSQLRGPPGEETQYF. Together with reference TRBV14 and TRBJ2-5, the CDR3 gives the full variable domain: EAGVTQFPSHSVIEKGQTVTLRCDPISGHDNLYWYRRVMGKEIKFLLHFVKESKQDESGMPNNRFLAERTGGTYSTLKVQPAELEDSGVYFCASSQLRGPPGEETQYFGPGTRLLVL.

The V and J genes are TRBV27 and TRBJ2-1; TRBD2 aligns across 8 bases. The CDR3 length is 15 residues. V lost 4 bases to trimming and J lost 4 bases; unmatched junction nucleotides: 6. CDR1 and CDR2 (germline): MNHEY, SMNVEV (reference sequence). The CDR3 loop reads CASSYERGRYNEQFF. CDR3 DNA sequence: TGTGCCAGCAGTTATGAGCGGGGGAGATACAATGAGCAGTTCTTC.

The genes are TRBV11-2 and TRBJ2-1; the D is unclear. Germline V gene data show CDR1 as SGHAT and CDR2 as FQNNGV. V lost 1 base and J 4 bases, leaving 2 bases between the germline ends. The CDR3 is 12 amino acids. CDR3: CASSLAYNEQFF. The CDR3 DNA sequence: TGTGCCAGCAGCTTAGCTTACAATGAGCAGTTCTTC.

This chain's CDR3 is CASSLDGQGKAYGYTF. The CDR3, as DNA: TGCGCCAGCAGCTTGGATGGACAGGGTAAGGCCTATGGCTACACCTTC. The gene calls are TRBV5-1 and TRBJ1-2; 8 nucleotides match TRBD1. CDR3 length: 16 residues. Germline trimming cut 0 bases from V and 4 bases from J; bases unmatched to any gene: 8. Germline V gene sequence: CDR1 SGHRS, CDR2 YFSETQ.

The J gene is TRBJ2-3, the V gene TRBV4-1; 11 bases map to TRBD2. J was trimmed by 2 bases and V by 4 bases; bases with no gene match: 8. The CDR3 has 17 residues. Germline V gives CDR1 MGHRA, CDR2 YSYEKL. The CDR3: CASSPPGLAGYTDTQYF. The DNA of the CDR3 is TGCGCCAGCAGCCCTCCCGGACTAGCGGGTTACACAGATACGCAGTATTTT.

Concerning this clone: The sample carries other DNA sequences with the same CDR3. The chain is built from TRBV7-9 and TRBJ2-5, with TRBD1 identical over 7 bases. Trimming cost V 5 bases and J 3 bases; bases outside gene matches: 3. The germline CDR1 and CDR2 sequences are SEHNR and FQNEAQ (reference sequence). This CDR3 comprises 13 residues. CDR3 protein: CASSRDRKETQYF. In DNA, the CDR3 is TGTGCCAGCAGCCGGGACAGAAAAGAGACCCAGTACTTC.